A selection of T cell receptor beta chains follows, all from one sample in a study of T cells in Graves' hyperthyroidism and ophthalmopathy. From the multiplex PCR reads, TCRdb called clonotypes with MiXCR, one entry per CDR3 protein. The sample has roughly 570,000 distinct CDR3 sequences; about 45% are singletons. Sequencing was carried out using peripheral blood or thyroid tissue (not recorded which). All receptors come from an adult woman with Graves' disease, either hyperthyroidism or ophthalmopathy (not recorded which). CDR3s include the opening cysteine and the closing phenylalanine or tryptophan. A D gene is named only where the DNA matches it firmly. Clone size is not always given. Where it is, it says once, few, many or a class for expanded clones.

d_call	j_call	v_call	clone_size	cdr3_aa	cdr3_nt
NA	TRBJ1-3	TRBV24-1	NA	CATSGSGGNTIYF	TGTGCCACCAGTGGGTCAGGGGGAAACACCATATATTTT
NA	TRBJ1-5	TRBV7-2	many	CASSLHNQPQHF	TGTGCCAGCAGCTTACACAATCAGCCCCAGCATTTT
NA	TRBJ1-1	TRBV12-3/TRBV12-4	NA	CASSQDPWRFRDTEAFF	TGTGCCAGCAGCCAAGATCCTTGGAGATTCCGCGACACTGAAGCTTTCTTT
NA	TRBJ1-6	TRBV9	NA	CASSVFGPPLHF	TGTGCCAGCAGCGTGTTTGGGCCACCCCTCCACTTT
NA	TRBJ1-1	TRBV2	NA	CASSHNSGTSSEAFF	TGTGCCAGCAGTCACAACTCCGGGACCTCAAGTGAAGCTTTCTTT
NA	TRBJ1-1	TRBV2	many	CASKRSGGGTEAFF	TGTGCCAGCAAGAGGTCAGGAGGCGGGACTGAAGCTTTCTTT
TRBD1	TRBJ1-6	TRBV11-2	NA	CASSLRDSSSPLHF	TGTGCCAGCAGCTTACGGGACAGCTCATCGCCCCTCCACTTT
TRBD1	TRBJ2-7	TRBV29-1	few	CSVSDRAYEQYF	TGCAGCGTTAGTGACAGGGCCTACGAGCAGTACTTC
TRBD1	TRBJ1-1	TRBV20-1	NA	CSAHAGTGDGDTEAFF	TGCAGTGCACACGCCGGGACAGGGGATGGGGACACTGAAGCTTTCTTT
NA	TRBJ1-1	TRBV30	few	CAWSSLTAAGEAFF	TGTGCCTGGAGTTCATTAACAGCGGCGGGTGAAGCTTTCTTT
NA	TRBJ2-6	TRBV19	once	CATLESPGANVLTF	TGTGCCACCCTGGAGAGTCCTGGGGCCAACGTCCTGACTTTC
NA	TRBJ1-2	TRBV7-2	NA	CASRNTWGGYTF	TGTGCCAGCAGAAACACCTGGGGTGGCTACACCTTC
TRBD1	TRBJ1-1	TRBV6-1	many	CASSYDREDTEAFF	TGTGCCAGCAGTTACGACAGGGAGGACACTGAAGCTTTCTTT
NA	TRBJ1-3	TRBV6-5	few	CASSRTTESSGNTIYF	TGTGCCAGCAGTCGAACGACAGAGAGTTCTGGAAACACCATATATTTT
TRBD1	TRBJ1-2	TRBV10-3	NA	CATLGTGAGYTF	TGTGCCACCCTAGGGACAGGGGCCGGCTACACCTTC
NA	TRBJ1-4	TRBV28	once	CASRLRGVNEKLFF	TGTGCCAGCAGACTAAGGGGGGTTAATGAAAAACTGTTTTTT
NA	TRBJ1-6	TRBV4-2	many	CASSQGSGGYNSPLHF	TGTGCCAGCAGCCAAGGATCGGGGGGTTATAATTCACCCCTCCACTTT
NA	TRBJ1-6	TRBV5-1	NA	CASGLEGVHNSPLHF	TGCGCCAGCGGCTTGGAAGGAGTCCATAATTCACCCCTCCACTTT
NA	TRBJ1-4	TRBV2	NA	CASSEGGRNEKLFF	TGTGCCAGCAGTGAGGGGGGGAGAAATGAAAAACTGTTTTTT
TRBD1	TRBJ2-5	TRBV7-9	NA	CASSPGTGDQPQYF	TGTGCCAGCAGCCCCGGGACAGGGGATCAGCCCCAGTACTTC
NA	TRBJ2-7	TRBV29-1	NA	CSVEGSSLRLFGYEQYF	TGCAGCGTTGAAGGTTCCAGTTTACGACTCTTTGGGTACGAGCAGTACTTC
NA	TRBJ1-6	TRBV10-3	many	CAIKETYYNSPLHF	TGTGCCATCAAGGAGACCTACTATAATTCACCCCTCCACTTT
NA	TRBJ2-7	TRBV29-1	NA	CSVASARAVRVYEQYF	TGCAGCGTTGCAAGCGCGCGGGCGGTTAGGGTCTACGAGCAGTACTTC
NA	TRBJ2-3	TRBV20-1	NA	CSASVLANTDTQYF	TGCAGTGCTTCCGTGTTAGCGAACACAGATACGCAGTATTTT
TRBD1	TRBJ2-5	TRBV5-1	many	CASSPRTGKVETQYF	TGCGCCAGCAGCCCACGGACAGGGAAGGTGGAGACCCAGTACTTC
TRBD1	TRBJ2-7	TRBV10-3	few	CAITGQGIDEQYF	TGTGCCATCACCGGACAGGGGATTGACGAGCAGTACTTC
TRBD2	TRBJ2-2	TRBV15	many	CATSIGRGIYTGELFF	TGTGCCACCAGCATTGGGAGGGGTATTTACACCGGGGAGCTGTTTTTT
TRBD1	TRBJ1-2	TRBV4-1	many	CASSRPGQGYGWGYGYTF	TGCGCCAGCAGCCGGCCGGGACAGGGTTACGGTTGGGGATATGGCTACACCTTC
NA	TRBJ1-2	TRBV28	NA	CASSSGGGDNYGYTF	TGTGCCAGCAGTTCCGGGGGAGGCGACAACTATGGCTACACCTTC
TRBD1	TRBJ2-7	TRBV12-3/TRBV12-4	many	CASSWDRPYEQYF	TGTGCCAGCAGTTGGGACAGGCCCTACGAGCAGTACTTC
TRBD1	TRBJ2-7	TRBV6-5	NA	CASSTIRPGTGKNYEQYF	TGTGCCAGCAGTACCATAAGACCCGGGACAGGGAAAAACTACGAGCAGTACTTC
NA	TRBJ1-2	TRBV15	once	CATSRAGGFYGYTF	TGTGCCACCAGCAGAGCGGGGGGGTTCTATGGCTACACCTTC
TRBD2	TRBJ2-7	TRBV7-9	few	CASSLALAGTHYEQYF	TGTGCCAGCAGCTTAGCACTAGCGGGAACTCACTACGAGCAGTACTTC
NA	TRBJ1-3	TRBV10-3	many	CAISDGQANTIYF	TGTGCCATCAGTGATGGGCAGGCAAACACCATATATTTT
TRBD1	TRBJ2-5	TRBV20-1	NA	CSASTGTGGKTQYF	TGCAGTGCTTCAACAGGGACAGGGGGAAAGACCCAGTACTTC